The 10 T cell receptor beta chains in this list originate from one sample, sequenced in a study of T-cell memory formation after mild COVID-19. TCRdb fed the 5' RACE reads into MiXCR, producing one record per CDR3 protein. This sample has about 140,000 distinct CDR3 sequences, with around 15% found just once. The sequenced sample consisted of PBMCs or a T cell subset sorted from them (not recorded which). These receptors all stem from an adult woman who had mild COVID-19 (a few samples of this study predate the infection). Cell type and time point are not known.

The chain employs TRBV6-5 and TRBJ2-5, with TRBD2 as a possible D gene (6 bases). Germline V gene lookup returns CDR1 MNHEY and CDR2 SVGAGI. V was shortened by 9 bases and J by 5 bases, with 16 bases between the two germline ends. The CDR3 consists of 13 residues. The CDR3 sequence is CASRTTSEETQYF. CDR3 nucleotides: TGTGCCAGTCGGACTACCAGTGAGGAGACCCAGTACTTC.

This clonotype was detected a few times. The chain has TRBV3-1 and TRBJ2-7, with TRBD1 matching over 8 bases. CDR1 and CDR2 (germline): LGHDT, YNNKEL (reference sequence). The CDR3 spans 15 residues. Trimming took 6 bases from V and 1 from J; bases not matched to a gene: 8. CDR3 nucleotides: TGTGCCAGCAGAATGCGGGACAGGCCTTCCTACGAGCAGTACTTC. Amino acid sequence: CASRMRDRPSYEQYF.

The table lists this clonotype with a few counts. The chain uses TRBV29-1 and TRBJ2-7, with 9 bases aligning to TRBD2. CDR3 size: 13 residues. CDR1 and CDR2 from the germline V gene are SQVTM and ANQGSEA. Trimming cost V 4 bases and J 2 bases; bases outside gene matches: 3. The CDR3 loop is CSVAVAGAYEQYF. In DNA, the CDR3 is TGCAGCGTTGCCGTAGCGGGGGCCTACGAGCAGTACTTC.

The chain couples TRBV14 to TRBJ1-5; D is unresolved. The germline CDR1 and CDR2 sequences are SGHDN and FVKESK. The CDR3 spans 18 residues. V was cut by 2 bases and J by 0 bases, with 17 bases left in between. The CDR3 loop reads CASSQKKASPYSNQPQHF. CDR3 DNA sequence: TGTGCCAGCAGCCAAAAAAAGGCCTCACCCTATAGCAATCAGCCCCAGCATTTT. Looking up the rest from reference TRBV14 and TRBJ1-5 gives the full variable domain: EAGVTQFPSHSVIEKGQTVTLRCDPISGHDNLYWYRRVMGKEIKFLLHFVKESKQDESGMPNNRFLAERTGGTYSTLKVQPAELEDSGVYFCASSQKKASPYSNQPQHFGDGTRLSIL.

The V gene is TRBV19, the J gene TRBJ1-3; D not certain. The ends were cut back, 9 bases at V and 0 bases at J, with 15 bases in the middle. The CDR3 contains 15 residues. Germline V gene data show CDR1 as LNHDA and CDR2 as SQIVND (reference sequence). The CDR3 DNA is TGTGCCAGCGCCGACACCTTCAACTCTGGAAACACCATATATTTT. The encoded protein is CASADTFNSGNTIYF.

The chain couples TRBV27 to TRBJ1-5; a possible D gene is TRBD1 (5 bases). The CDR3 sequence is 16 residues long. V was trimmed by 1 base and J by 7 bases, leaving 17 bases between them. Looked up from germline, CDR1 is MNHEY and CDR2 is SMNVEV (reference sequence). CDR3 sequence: CASSLLGPKFRQPQHF. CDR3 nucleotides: TGTGCCAGCAGTTTATTGGGGCCGAAATTCAGGCAGCCCCAGCATTTT.

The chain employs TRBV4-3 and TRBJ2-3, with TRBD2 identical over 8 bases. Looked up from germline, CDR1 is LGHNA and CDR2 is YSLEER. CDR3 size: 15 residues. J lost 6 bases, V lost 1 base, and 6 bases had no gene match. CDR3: CASSQATSGSDTQYF. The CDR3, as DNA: TGCGCCAGCAGCCAAGCAACTAGCGGCTCGGATACGCAGTATTTT.

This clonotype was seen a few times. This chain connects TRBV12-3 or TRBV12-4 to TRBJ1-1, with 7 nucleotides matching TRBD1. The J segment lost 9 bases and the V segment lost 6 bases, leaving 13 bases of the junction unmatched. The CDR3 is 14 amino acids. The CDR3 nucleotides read TGTGCCAGCAGCGAATCCCAGGGGGGCCCGAAAGCTTTCTTT. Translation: CASSESQGGPKAFF.

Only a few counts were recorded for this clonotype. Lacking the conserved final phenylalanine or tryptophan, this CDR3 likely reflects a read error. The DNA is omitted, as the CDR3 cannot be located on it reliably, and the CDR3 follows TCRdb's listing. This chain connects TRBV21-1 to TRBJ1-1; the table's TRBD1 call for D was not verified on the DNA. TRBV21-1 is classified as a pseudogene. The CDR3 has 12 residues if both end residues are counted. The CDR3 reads CASSKGVGGRRI.

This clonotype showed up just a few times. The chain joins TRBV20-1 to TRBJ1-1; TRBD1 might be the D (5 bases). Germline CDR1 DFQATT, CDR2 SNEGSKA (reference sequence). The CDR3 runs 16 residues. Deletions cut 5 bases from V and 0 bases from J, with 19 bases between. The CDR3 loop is CSAGTGGVYMNTEAFF. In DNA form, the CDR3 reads TGCAGTGCTGGCACCGGGGGTGTCTACATGAACACTGAAGCTTTCTTT.